This TCR beta chain originates from a study of CD8+ T cells in alopecia areata. Study context: Patients in the treated group were given tofacitinib by mouth, 5 to 10 mg twice a day.

Findings and limits, study-wide: Possibly because of HLA-related factors, TCR sharing was less clear across patients than in mice. Among the cells sequenced in scalp samples are also the resident alphabeta T cells of normal skin.

Remarks on this clone: The antigen is not known.

The CDR3 sequence is 9 residues long. Germline V gene sequence: CDR1 SQVTM, CDR2 ANQGSEA. V lost 6 bases, J lost 11 bases, and 10 bases lay in between. The authors extracted RNA and reverse transcribed it into cDNA as the sequencing template. Profiled with immunoSEQ multiplex PCR; TCRdb holds only in-frame clones, not every one. The sample has roughly 59,000 clones, approximately 46% seen once. The investigators collected lesional scalp punch biopsies and peripheral blood from alopecia areata patients. Here the sequenced sample was CD8+ T cells sorted from blood, taken at week 0. The TCR comes from a human donor with alopecia areata. This chain links TRBV29-1 with TRBJ1-1, with D uncertain. The CDR3 spells CSVDPHAFF. In nucleotides, the CDR3 is TGCAGCGTGGACCCCCATGCTTTCTTT.